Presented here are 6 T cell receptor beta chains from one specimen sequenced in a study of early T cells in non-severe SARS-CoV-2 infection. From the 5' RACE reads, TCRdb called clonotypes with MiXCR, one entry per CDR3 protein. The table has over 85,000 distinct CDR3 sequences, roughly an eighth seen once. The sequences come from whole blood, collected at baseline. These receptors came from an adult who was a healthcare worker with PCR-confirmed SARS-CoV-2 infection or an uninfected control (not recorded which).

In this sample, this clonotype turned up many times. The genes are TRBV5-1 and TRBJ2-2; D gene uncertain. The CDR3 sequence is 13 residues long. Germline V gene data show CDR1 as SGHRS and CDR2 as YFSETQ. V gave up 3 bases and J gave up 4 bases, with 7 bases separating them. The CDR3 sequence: CASSSQATGELFF. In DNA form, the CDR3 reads TGCGCCAGCAGCTCGCAAGCCACCGGGGAGCTGTTTTTT.

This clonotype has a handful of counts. CDR3 nucleotide sequence: TGTGCCTGGAGTGTACAGACACAAGAGACCCAGTACTTC. This translates into CAWSVQTQETQYF. The chain has TRBV30 and TRBJ2-5; D remains unclear. The CDR3 totals 13 residues. Looked up from germline, CDR1 is GTSNPN and CDR2 is SVGIG (reference sequence). Deletions cut 0 bases from V and 2 bases from J, with 7 bases between.

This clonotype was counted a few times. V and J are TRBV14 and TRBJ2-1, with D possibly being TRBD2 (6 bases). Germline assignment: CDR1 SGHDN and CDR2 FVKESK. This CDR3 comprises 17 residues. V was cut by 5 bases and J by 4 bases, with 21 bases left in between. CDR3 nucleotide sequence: TGTGCCAGCAGCGGGCGGAGGCGGGACCCTGTATACAATGAGCAGTTCTTC. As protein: CASSGRRRDPVYNEQFF.

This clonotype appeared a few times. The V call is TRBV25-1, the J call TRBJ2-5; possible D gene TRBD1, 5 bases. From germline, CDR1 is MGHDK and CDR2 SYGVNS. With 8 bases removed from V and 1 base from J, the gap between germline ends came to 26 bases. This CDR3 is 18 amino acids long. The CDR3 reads CASLTPSDTSIGQETQYF. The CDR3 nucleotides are TGTGCCAGCCTAACACCTTCGGACACATCCATCGGCCAAGAGACCCAGTACTTC. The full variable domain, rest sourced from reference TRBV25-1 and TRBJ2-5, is EADIYQTPRYLVIGTGKKITLECSQTMGHDKMYWYQQDPGMELHLIHYSYGVNSTEKGDLSSESTVSRIRTEHFPLTLESARPSHTSQYLCASLTPSDTSIGQETQYFGPGTRLLVL.

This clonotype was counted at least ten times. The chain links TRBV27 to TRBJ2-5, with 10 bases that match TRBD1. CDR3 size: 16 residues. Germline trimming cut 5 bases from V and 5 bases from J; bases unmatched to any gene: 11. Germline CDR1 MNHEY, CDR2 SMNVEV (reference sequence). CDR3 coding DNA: TGTGCCAGCAGTCAAGGGACAGGGGCCCCCTGGGAGACCCAGTACTTC. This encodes CASSQGTGAPWETQYF.

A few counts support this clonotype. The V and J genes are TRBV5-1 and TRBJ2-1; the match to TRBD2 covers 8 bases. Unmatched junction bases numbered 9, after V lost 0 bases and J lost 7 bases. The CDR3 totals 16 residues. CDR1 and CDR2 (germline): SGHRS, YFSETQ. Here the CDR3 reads CASSLAGSSGPNEQFF. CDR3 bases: TGCGCCAGCAGCTTGGCCGGCTCTAGCGGGCCAAATGAGCAGTTCTTC. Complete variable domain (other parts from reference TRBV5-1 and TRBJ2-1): KAGVTQTPRYLIKTRGQQVTLSCSPISGHRSVSWYQQTPGQGLQFLFEYFSETQRNKGNFPGRFSGRQFSNSRSEMNVSTLELGDSALYLCASSLAGSSGPNEQFFGPGTRLTVL.